The 26 T cell receptor beta chains in this list originate from one sample, sequenced in a study of cytomegalovirus exposure and HLA in healthy donors. The PCR employed 60 Vbeta primers together with 13 Jbeta primers. Measured with immunoSEQ multiplex PCR; TCRdb has only the in-frame clones, and not every one. The repertoire shows about 52,000 clones; the top ten hold approximately 11%. Sequencing was performed on PBMCs. All receptors come from a woman in her fifties or sixties in good health and CMV-seropositive.

The V call is TRBV7-9, the J call TRBJ2-2; the match to TRBD2 covers 8 bases. Trimming at V came to 6 bases and at J to 7 bases, leaving 19 bases not matched to a gene. The CDR3 runs to 18 residues. Germline V gives CDR1 SEHNR, CDR2 FQNEAQ (reference sequence). The DNA of the CDR3 is TGTGCCAGCAGGAGCCCGACCCTCCCTAGCGGGCTCGGCGGGGAGCTGTTTTTT. Translating gives CASRSPTLPSGLGGELFF.

The chain employs TRBV5-1 and TRBJ2-5, with TRBD1 as a possible D gene (5 bases). V lost 0 bases and J lost 4, with 7 bases in between. Germline V CDR1 and CDR2: SGHRS, YFSETQ. The CDR3 loop spans 13 amino acids. The CDR3 DNA is TGCGCCAGCAGCTTGGGGGGCGGAGAGACCCAGTACTTC. Protein: CASSLGGGETQYF.

The chain uses TRBV30 and TRBJ1-6, with 8 bases matching TRBD1. V shed 1 base, J shed 9 bases, and the junction held 8 bases outside the gene matches. This CDR3 has 15 residues. Germline V lookup: CDR1 GTSNPN, CDR2 SVGIG (reference sequence). CDR3 bases: TGTGCCTGGAGTGGACAGGGGCCCGGATTTTCACCCCTCCACTTT. Translated, it gives CAWSGQGPGFSPLHF.

About this clone: The same CDR3 also results from other DNA sequences found in this sample. The rearrangement uses TRBV4-3 and TRBJ1-2; D remains unclear. CDR1 and CDR2 (germline): LGHNA, YSLEER. V lost 0 bases to trimming and J lost 8 bases, with 10 bases between them. The CDR3 sequence is 13 residues long. CDR3 protein: CASSQDLGGGYTF. CDR3 DNA sequence: TGCGCCAGCAGCCAAGATCTAGGCGGCGGCTACACCTTC.

The rearrangement links TRBV7-9 to TRBJ2-7, with a possible D match to TRBD1 (6 bases). The germline V and J ends were trimmed by 5 bases and 0 bases, with 17 bases remaining between them. This CDR3 region has 16 residues. Germline V gene data show CDR1 as SEHNR and CDR2 as FQNEAQ (reference sequence). CDR3 in amino acids: CASSTTGTLSSYEQYF. The DNA for the CDR3 is TGTGCCAGCAGCACCACCGGGACACTGAGCTCCTACGAGCAGTACTTC.

The chain recombines TRBV11-2 with TRBJ1-1; D not certain. The CDR3 loop spans 14 amino acids. V lost 5 bases and J lost 7, with 17 bases in between. Germline CDR1 reads SGHAT; CDR2 reads FQNNGV. DNA for the CDR3: TGTGCCAGCAGCCCTTATTTTCTCACCAGTGAAGCTTTCTTT. This gives the protein CASSPYFLTSEAFF.

This clone is medium-sized by frequency. The CDR3: CASNLIGDEQYF. The CDR3, as DNA: TGTGCCAGCAATCTCATAGGGGACGAGCAGTACTTC. The V and J genes are TRBV2 and TRBJ2-7; tentative D call: TRBD1 (5 bases). Germline V lookup: CDR1 SNHLY, CDR2 FYNNEI. Between the trimmed V and J ends, which lost 7 bases and 5 bases, there was a span of 12 bases. The CDR3 runs to 12 residues.

V gene TRBV10-3 combines with J gene TRBJ1-2; 9 bases map to TRBD1. V shed 6 bases and J 2 bases; nucleotides not matched to a gene: 7. Germline V lookup: CDR1 ENHRY, CDR2 SYGVKD. The CDR3 length is 15 residues. CDR3 residues: CAIRPTGGRNYGYTF. For the CDR3, the DNA is TGTGCCATCAGGCCTACAGGGGGCAGGAACTATGGCTACACCTTC.

The rearrangement links TRBV7-3 to TRBJ1-1; 9 nucleotides align to TRBD1. The CDR3 sequence is 14 residues long. V was clipped by 2 bases and J by 5 bases; unmatched bases: 3. From germline, CDR1 is SGHTA and CDR2 FQGTGA. The CDR3 region has the DNA TGTGCCAGCAGCTTAGGGACAGGGAATACTGAAGCTTTCTTT. Amino acids: CASSLGTGNTEAFF.

The chain has TRBV10-2 and TRBJ1-2, with D unclear. Germline loops: CDR1 WSHSY, CDR2 SAAADI. This CDR3 contains 13 residues. Deletions cut 2 bases from V and 6 bases from J, with 10 bases between. The CDR3 DNA reads as TGCGCCAGCAGTGAGGTGGCGGAACATGGCTACACCTTC. Translating gives CASSEVAEHGYTF.

This chain links TRBV5-6 with TRBJ2-7; 8 bases are a match to TRBD1. CDR1 and CDR2 from the germline V gene are SGHDT and YYEEEE. Trimming cost V 2 bases and J 5 bases; bases outside gene matches: 6. The CDR3 is 14 residues long. The DNA for the CDR3 is TGTGCCAGCAGCTTCCGACAGGGGTGGAACGAGCAGTACTTC. Amino acids: CASSFRQGWNEQYF.

The chain is built from TRBV9 and TRBJ2-3; perhaps TRBD1 as D (6 bases). The germline V and J ends were trimmed by 4 bases and 2 bases, with 11 bases remaining between them. This CDR3 contains 14 residues. CDR1 is SGDLS, CDR2 YYNGEE, per germline. The CDR3 is CASSPWDNTDTQYF. The CDR3 DNA is TGTGCCAGCAGCCCTTGGGACAACACAGATACGCAGTATTTT.

The J gene is TRBJ1-5, the V gene TRBV28; D remains ambiguous. The CDR3 runs 20 residues. Germline V gene sequence: CDR1 MDHEN, CDR2 SYDVKM. Between the trimmed V and J ends, which lost 5 bases and 0 bases, there was a span of 26 bases. The CDR3 DNA follows: TGTGCCAGCAGTCCATCCTTTGGCACGGGAGGCAGCTATAGCAATCAGCCCCAGCATTTT. It encodes CASSPSFGTGGSYSNQPQHF.

The chain carries TRBV7-9 and TRBJ2-7; 9 nucleotides line up with TRBD2. Per germline, CDR1 SEHNR and CDR2 FQNEAQ (reference sequence). The CDR3 extends over 16 amino acids. V gave up 2 bases and J gave up 3 bases; unmatched junction bases: 8. This CDR3 reads CASSLLQTSGGYEQYF. The DNA for the CDR3 is TGTGCCAGCAGCTTATTACAGACTAGCGGCGGCTACGAGCAGTACTTC.

V usage is TRBV5-1 and J usage is TRBJ2-3; D remains unclear. CDR1 and CDR2 (germline): SGHRS, YFSETQ. Trimming took 2 bases from V and 4 from J, leaving 8 bases between them. The CDR3 is 13 amino acids. The CDR3 DNA reads as TGCGCCAGCAGCTTACTTAATGCAGATACGCAGTATTTT. It translates to CASSLLNADTQYF. Variable domain in full (rest from reference TRBV5-1 and TRBJ2-3): KAGVTQTPRYLIKTRGQQVTLSCSPISGHRSVSWYQQTPGQGLQFLFEYFSETQRNKGNFPGRFSGRQFSNSRSEMNVSTLELGDSALYLCASSLLNADTQYFGPGTRLTVL.

The gene calls are TRBV6-5 and TRBJ2-2; a possible D gene is TRBD1 (6 bases). Trimming shortened V by 2 bases and J by 1 base, and 8 bases separated the two germline ends. CDR1 is MNHEY, CDR2 SVGAGI, per germline. This CDR3 comprises 15 residues. CDR3 bases: TGTGCCAGCAGTTACAACAGGGTGAACACCGGGGAGCTGTTTTTT. Its protein product is CASSYNRVNTGELFF.

The chain employs TRBV6-5 and TRBJ2-3; 11 positions match TRBD2. This CDR3 is built from 14 residues. V trimming: 9 bases; J trimming: 3 bases; junction bases outside the gene matches: 5. Per germline, CDR1 MNHEY and CDR2 SVGAGI. Here the CDR3 reads CASTIAGGTDTQYF. The CDR3 nucleotides are TGTGCCAGTACCATAGCGGGGGGGACAGATACGCAGTATTTT.

The V and J genes are TRBV30 and TRBJ1-5, with 9 bases matching TRBD1. The CDR3 sequence is 15 residues long. Germline CDR1 and CDR2: GTSNPN and SVGIG (reference sequence). Losses at the gene ends were 0 bases for V and 6 bases for J; bases not matched to a gene: 6. In DNA, the CDR3 is TGTGCCTGGAGTGTACTACAGGGGGCTGGTCAGCCCCAGCATTTT. Amino acids: CAWSVLQGAGQPQHF.

The chain uses TRBV6-5 and TRBJ1-1, with a weak D call TRBD1 (5 bases). The V gene's germline CDR1 is MNHEY and CDR2 SVGAGI. V lost 2 bases and J lost 4, with 8 bases in between. The CDR3 length is 13 residues. CDR3 amino acids: CASSYGGGTEAFF. In nucleotides, the CDR3 is TGTGCCAGCAGTTACGGGGGGGGCACTGAAGCTTTCTTT.

The chain couples TRBV5-1 to TRBJ2-6, with no clear D. V was shortened by 0 bases and J by 1 base, with 8 bases between the two germline ends. The germline V gene encodes CDR1 SGHRS and CDR2 YFSETQ. The CDR3 is 16 residues long. The CDR3 loop reads CASSLGMRSGANVLTF. The CDR3 nucleotides are TGCGCCAGCAGCTTGGGGATGAGGTCTGGGGCCAACGTCCTGACTTTC.

The genes are TRBV5-6 and TRBJ2-5, with a weak D call TRBD2 (5 bases). Germline V gene lookup returns CDR1 SGHDT and CDR2 YYEEEE. Trimming pared 0 bases from V and 5 bases from J, leaving 8 bases between. The CDR3 totals 13 residues. The CDR3 here is CASSLVRAETQYF. Here the CDR3 DNA reads TGTGCCAGCAGCTTGGTGAGGGCGGAGACCCAGTACTTC.

The J gene is TRBJ1-5, the V gene TRBV7-9; 8 bases are shared with TRBD1. The CDR3 is 17 amino acids. The V gene end was trimmed by 5 bases and the J gene end by 1 base; junction bases not matched to a gene: 10. Germline CDR1 SEHNR, CDR2 FQNEAQ (reference sequence). CDR3 coding DNA: TGTGCCAGCAGCCCCACGGCGGGGGACAGGAGCAATCAGCCCCAGCATTTT. This translates into CASSPTAGDRSNQPQHF.

This chain connects TRBV19 to TRBJ1-2; 9 positions agree with TRBD1. The CDR3 contains 13 residues. CDR1 and CDR2 (germline): LNHDA, SQIVND (reference sequence). V shed 5 bases, J shed 13 bases, and the junction held 11 bases outside the gene matches. The chain's CDR3 is CASSFRDRAGGTF. Here the CDR3 DNA reads TGTGCCAGTAGTTTCCGGGACAGGGCTGGCGGCACCTTC. Full variable domain (remainder filled in from reference TRBV19 and TRBJ1-2): DGGITQSPKYLFRKEGQNVTLSCEQNLNHDAMYWYRQDPGQGLRLIYYSQIVNDFQKGDIAEGYSVSREKKESFPLTVTSAQKNPTAFYLCASSFRDRAGGTFGSGTRLTVV.

The V call is TRBV30, the J call TRBJ1-6, with 8 bases matching TRBD1. CDR3 size: 15 residues. Germline-derived CDR1 and CDR2 are GTSNPN and SVGIG (reference sequence). V was clipped by 6 bases and J by 6 bases; unmatched bases: 10. This chain's CDR3 is CACRTGPKLNSPLHF. The CDR3 coding sequence is TGTGCCTGCCGGACAGGGCCTAAACTTAATTCACCCCTCCACTTT.

The chain uses TRBV7-9 and TRBJ1-4; possible D gene TRBD1, 6 bases. Germline-derived CDR1 and CDR2 are SEHNR and FQNEAQ (reference sequence). The CDR3 loop spans 16 amino acids. Trimming removed 4 bases at V and 6 bases at J, with 18 bases between. The DNA of the CDR3 is TGTGCCAGCAGCTACTACACAGGGTCGAGGGATGAAAAACTGTTTTTT. Translated, it gives CASSYYTGSRDEKLFF.

The rearrangement joins TRBV11-2 to TRBJ1-1; tentative D call: TRBD1 (5 bases). The V gene's germline CDR1 is SGHAT and CDR2 FQNNGV. CDR3 length equals 15 residues. V was pared by 2 bases and J by 0 bases, with 10 bases between. In DNA form, the CDR3 reads TGTGCCAGCAGCTTATTATCGACAGTGAACACTGAAGCTTTCTTT. Protein: CASSLLSTVNTEAFF.